The next 14 T cell receptor beta chains were all read from a single sample in a study of regulatory T cells in long-lasting Graves disease. HTBI primers from iRepertoire and Arm-PCR of CDR3 regions yielded the TCR beta libraries. One entry per CDR3 protein results from TCRdb running MiXCR on the multiplex PCR reads. The sample lists 320,000 or so distinct CDR3 sequences, about a sixth seen once, with less than 45% in the top ten. Time point meaning: newly diagnosed GD, antithyroid drugs for less than 3 months. Construction of the TCR library relied on RNA isolated from PBMCs. Sequences were derived from peripheral blood mononuclear cells (PBMCs), sampled at new diagnosis, from a patient treated with antithyroid drugs. Receptor source: a female donor with Graves disease.

This clonotype has a count of ten or more. The rearrangement uses TRBV6-1 and TRBJ1-5; possible D gene TRBD1, 6 bases. Germline values: CDR1 MNHNS, CDR2 SASEGT. Trimming removed 6 bases from V and 2 bases from J, with 20 bases in between. There are 17 residues in the CDR3. The CDR3: CASSGPTGSGGNQPQHF. The CDR3 DNA sequence: TGTGCCAGCAGCGGCCCGACAGGTTCAGGGGGCAATCAGCCCCAGCATTTT.

This clonotype was observed at least ten times. The gene calls are TRBV28 and TRBJ2-3; D may be TRBD1 (6 bases). Trimming took off 7 bases at V and 2 bases at J, with 16 bases between the two ends. The CDR3 runs to 15 residues. Germline assignment: CDR1 MDHEN and CDR2 SYDVKM. Written as DNA, the CDR3 is TGTGCCAGCACCCGTCAGGGGCTAAACACAGATACGCAGTATTTT. The encoded protein is CASTRQGLNTDTQYF.

This clonotype came up many times. The gene calls are TRBV28 and TRBJ2-7; D gene ambiguous. This CDR3 is 12 amino acids long. Germline V gene data show CDR1 as MDHEN and CDR2 as SYDVKM. Trimming removed 8 bases at V and 3 bases at J, with 11 bases between. The CDR3 nucleotides are TGTGCCAGCTGTCCTGGGTTCTACGAGCAGTACTTC. It yields the protein CASCPGFYEQYF. The whole variable domain, filled in from reference TRBV28 and TRBJ2-7, reads DVKVTQSSRYLVKRTGEKVFLECVQDMDHENMFWYRQDPGLGLRLIYFSYDVKMKEKGDIPEGYSVSREKKERFSLILESASTNQTSMYLCASCPGFYEQYFGPGTRLTVT.

Ten or more counts support this clonotype. This rearrangement joins TRBV27 to TRBJ2-3; no firm D call. The CDR3 runs to 14 residues. Germline CDR1 reads MNHEY; CDR2 reads SMNVEV (reference sequence). The V gene lost 2 bases and the J gene lost 7 bases, with 13 bases spanning the gap. CDR3 sequence reads: CASSLPGVRNTQYF. For the CDR3, the DNA is TGTGCCAGCAGTTTACCTGGGGTCCGGAATACGCAGTATTTT.

Many counts were recorded for this clonotype. The chain uses TRBV3-1 and TRBJ2-7; D remains unclear. CDR1 and CDR2 from the germline V gene are LGHDT and YNNKEL (reference sequence). With 3 bases removed from V and 6 bases from J, the gap between germline ends came to 9 bases. The CDR3 has 12 residues. This CDR3 reads CASSQSGSEQYF. CDR3 nucleotides: TGTGCCAGCAGCCAGTCAGGAAGCGAGCAGTACTTC.

This clonotype appeared many times. The gene calls are TRBV11-3 and TRBJ2-3; D uncertain. Per the germline V gene, CDR1 is SGHNT and CDR2 is YENEEA. The CDR3 is 17 residues long. Trimming cost V 2 bases and J 2 bases, with 17 bases left between them. Written as DNA, the CDR3 is TGTGCCAGCAGCTTAACTGACCGACAACCCGCCACAGATACGCAGTATTTT. Its protein is CASSLTDRQPATDTQYF.

This clonotype was observed many times. The chain employs TRBV2 and TRBJ2-7; 11 bases fit TRBD1. CDR3 length: 14 amino acids. From germline, CDR1 is SNHLY and CDR2 FYNNEI. The V gene end was trimmed by 3 bases and the J gene end by 6 bases; junction bases not matched to a gene: 4. The CDR3 DNA is TGTGCCAGCAGTGACACCGGGACAGGGGGCGAGCAGTACTTC. This sequence encodes CASSDTGTGGEQYF.

This clonotype showed up just a few times. Written as DNA, the CDR3 is TGTGCCATCAGTGATTACGGGGTTAGGGAGACCCAGTACTTC. This codes for CAISDYGVRETQYF. This sequence joins TRBV10-3 and TRBJ2-1; possible D gene TRBD2, 5 bases. The J call may be faulty, since TRBJ2-5 better matches the DNA end. The CDR3 is made up of 14 amino acids. Per germline, CDR1 ENHRY and CDR2 SYGVKD.

As to this clonotype: Germline is not matched at one junction end, which may reflect a read error. The chain couples TRBV2 to TRBJ2-1; 7 bases are a match to TRBD2. The CDR3 extends over 15 amino acids. The germline gives CDR1 SNHLY, CDR2 FYNNEI. This chain's CDR3 is CASREGSGAYNEQFF. In DNA form, the CDR3 reads TGTGCCAGCAGAGAAGGAAGCGGGGCCTACAATGAGCAGTTCTTC.

This clonotype was recorded at least ten times. The chain carries TRBV6-2 or TRBV6-3 and TRBJ2-1; 7 nucleotides line up with TRBD1. The CDR3 covers 15 residues. V shed 6 bases and J 3 bases; nucleotides not matched to a gene: 8. Germline lookup yields CDR1 MNHEY and CDR2 SVGEGT. CDR3 nucleotides: TGTGCCAGCAGCCCTCAGGGGGAGTTCTACAATGAGCAGTTCTTC. Protein: CASSPQGEFYNEQFF.

In this sample, this clonotype turned up many times. This sequence joins TRBV2 and TRBJ2-1, with D perhaps being TRBD1 or TRBD2 (5 bases each). The CDR3 is made up of 14 amino acids. The ends were cut back, 5 bases at V and 0 bases at J, with 8 bases in the middle. Germline CDR1 and CDR2: SNHLY and FYNNEI. CDR3 residues: CASSLGTSYNEQFF. CDR3 in DNA: TGTGCCAGCAGTCTGGGGACCTCCTACAATGAGCAGTTCTTC.

This clonotype was found many times. V usage is TRBV28 and J usage is TRBJ1-6; D is unclear. The CDR3 covers 12 residues. Germline CDR1 MDHEN, CDR2 SYDVKM. V was cut by 7 bases and J by 12 bases, with 13 bases left in between. The CDR3 DNA sequence: TGTGCCAGCATTTGGCGAACGGGACCCCTCCACTTT. Translating gives CASIWRTGPLHF.

This clonotype has a handful of counts. The rearrangement links TRBV24-1 to TRBJ2-7; 7 positions agree with TRBD1. Germline V gene sequence: CDR1 KGHDR, CDR2 SFDVKD. With V trimmed by 4 bases and J by 3 bases, 5 bases remained unmatched. The CDR3 spans 14 residues. CDR3 loop: CATSEEGQHYEQYF. The CDR3 DNA follows: TGTGCCACCAGTGAAGAGGGACAGCACTACGAGCAGTACTTC.

This clonotype was observed at least ten times. The V call is TRBV20-1, the J call TRBJ2-7; D might be TRBD1 or TRBD2, each matching 5 bases. The germline V gene has CDR1 DFQATT and CDR2 SNEGSKA (reference sequence). The CDR3 covers 14 residues. Trimming took off 1 base at V and 3 bases at J, with 13 bases between the two ends. CDR3 DNA: TGCAGTGCTAGAGTGTCTAGAGGGGACTACGAGCAGTACTTC. Residues: CSARVSRGDYEQYF.